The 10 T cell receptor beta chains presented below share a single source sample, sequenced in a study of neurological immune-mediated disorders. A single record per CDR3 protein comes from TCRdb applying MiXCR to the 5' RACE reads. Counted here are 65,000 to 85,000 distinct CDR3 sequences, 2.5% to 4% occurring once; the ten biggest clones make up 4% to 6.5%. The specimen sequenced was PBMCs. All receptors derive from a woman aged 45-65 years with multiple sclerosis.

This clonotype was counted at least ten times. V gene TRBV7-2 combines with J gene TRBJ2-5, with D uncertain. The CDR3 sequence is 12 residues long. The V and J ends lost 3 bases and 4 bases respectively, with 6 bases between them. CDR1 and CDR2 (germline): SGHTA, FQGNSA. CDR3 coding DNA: TGTGCCAGCAGCTTGAGTGTAGAGACCCAGTACTTC. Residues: CASSLSVETQYF. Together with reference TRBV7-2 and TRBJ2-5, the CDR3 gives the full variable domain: GAGVSQSPSNKVTEKGKDVELRCDPISGHTALYWYRQSLGQGLEFLIYFQGNSAPDKSGLPSDRFSAERTGGSVSTLTIQRTQQEDSAVYLCASSLSVETQYFGPGTRLLVL.

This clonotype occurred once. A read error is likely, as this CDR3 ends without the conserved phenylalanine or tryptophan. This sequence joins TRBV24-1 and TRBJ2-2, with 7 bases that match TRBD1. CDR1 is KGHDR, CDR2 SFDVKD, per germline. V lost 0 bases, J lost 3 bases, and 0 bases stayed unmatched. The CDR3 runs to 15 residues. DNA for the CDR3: TGTGCCACCAGTGATTTGGACAGGGACACCGGGGAGCTGTTTAAT. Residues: CATSDLDRDTGELFN.

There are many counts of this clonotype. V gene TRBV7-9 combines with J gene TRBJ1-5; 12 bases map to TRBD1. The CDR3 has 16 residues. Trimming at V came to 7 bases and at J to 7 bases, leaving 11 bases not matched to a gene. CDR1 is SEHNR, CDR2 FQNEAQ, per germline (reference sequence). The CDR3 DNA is TGTGCCAGCACTTGGGCGGGGACAGGGGGCAGACAGCCCCAGCATTTT. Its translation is CASTWAGTGGRQPQHF.

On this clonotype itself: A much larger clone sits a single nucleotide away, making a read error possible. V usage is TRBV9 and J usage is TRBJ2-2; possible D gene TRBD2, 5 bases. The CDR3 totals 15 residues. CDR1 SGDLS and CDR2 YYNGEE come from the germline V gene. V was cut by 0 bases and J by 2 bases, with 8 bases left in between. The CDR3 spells CASSVGGYNTGELFF. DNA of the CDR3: TGTGCCAGCAGCGTAGGCGGGTATAACACCGGGGAGCTGTTTTTT.

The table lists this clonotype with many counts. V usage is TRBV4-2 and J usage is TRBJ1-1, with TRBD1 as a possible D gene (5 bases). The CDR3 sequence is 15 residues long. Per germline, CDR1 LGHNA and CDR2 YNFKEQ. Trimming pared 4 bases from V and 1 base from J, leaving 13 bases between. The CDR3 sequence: CASSPTGTANTEAFF. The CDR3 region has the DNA TGTGCCAGCAGCCCAACCGGGACGGCGAACACTGAAGCTTTCTTT.

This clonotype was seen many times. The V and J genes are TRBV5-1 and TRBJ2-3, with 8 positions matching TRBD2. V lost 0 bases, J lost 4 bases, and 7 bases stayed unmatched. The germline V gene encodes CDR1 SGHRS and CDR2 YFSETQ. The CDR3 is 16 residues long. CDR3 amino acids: CASSLVAGLAADTQYF. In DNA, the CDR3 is TGCGCCAGCAGCTTGGTAGCGGGACTCGCTGCAGATACGCAGTATTTT.

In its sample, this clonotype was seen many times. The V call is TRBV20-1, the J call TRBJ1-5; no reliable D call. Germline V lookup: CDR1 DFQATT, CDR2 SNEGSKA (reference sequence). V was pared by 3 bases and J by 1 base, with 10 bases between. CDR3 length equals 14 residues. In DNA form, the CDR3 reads TGCAGTGCTAGGCGGGTGGAGAGCAATCAGCCCCAGCATTTT. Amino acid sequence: CSARRVESNQPQHF.

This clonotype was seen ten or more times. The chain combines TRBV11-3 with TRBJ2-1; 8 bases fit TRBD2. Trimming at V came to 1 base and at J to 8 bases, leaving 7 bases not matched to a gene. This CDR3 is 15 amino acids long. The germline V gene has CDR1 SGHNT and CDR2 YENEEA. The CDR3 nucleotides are TGTGCCAGCAGCTTAGGCGGGGGGAAGGGTGATGAGCAGTTCTTC. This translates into CASSLGGGKGDEQFF.

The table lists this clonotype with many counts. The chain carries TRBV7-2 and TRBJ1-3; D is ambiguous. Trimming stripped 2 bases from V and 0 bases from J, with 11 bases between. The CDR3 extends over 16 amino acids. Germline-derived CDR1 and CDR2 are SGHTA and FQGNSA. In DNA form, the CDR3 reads TGTGCCAGCAGCTTAATTGGACCTTCCTCTGGAAACACCATATATTTT. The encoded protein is CASSLIGPSSGNTIYF. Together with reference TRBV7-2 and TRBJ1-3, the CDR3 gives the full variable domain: GAGVSQSPSNKVTEKGKDVELRCDPISGHTALYWYRQSLGQGLEFLIYFQGNSAPDKSGLPSDRFSAERTGGSVSTLTIQRTQQEDSAVYLCASSLIGPSSGNTIYFGEGSWLTVV.

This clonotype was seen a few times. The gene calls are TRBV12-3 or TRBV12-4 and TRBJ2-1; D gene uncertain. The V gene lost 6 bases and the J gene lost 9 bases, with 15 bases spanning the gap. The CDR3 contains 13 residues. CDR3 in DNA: TGTGCCAGCAGACGACATAATTTGAGTGAGCAGTTCTTC. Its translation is CASRRHNLSEQFF.